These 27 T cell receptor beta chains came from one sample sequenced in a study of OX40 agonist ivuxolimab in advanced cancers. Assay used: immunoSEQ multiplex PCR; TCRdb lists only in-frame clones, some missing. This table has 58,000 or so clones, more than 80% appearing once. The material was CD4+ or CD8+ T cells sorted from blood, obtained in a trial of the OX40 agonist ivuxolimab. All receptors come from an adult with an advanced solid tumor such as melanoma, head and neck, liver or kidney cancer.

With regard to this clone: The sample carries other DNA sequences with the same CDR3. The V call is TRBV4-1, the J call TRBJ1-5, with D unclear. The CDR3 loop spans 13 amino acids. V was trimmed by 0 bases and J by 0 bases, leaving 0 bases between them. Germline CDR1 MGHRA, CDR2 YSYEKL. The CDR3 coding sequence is TGCGCCAGCAGCCAAGATAGCAATCAGCCCCAGCATTTT. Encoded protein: CASSQDSNQPQHF.

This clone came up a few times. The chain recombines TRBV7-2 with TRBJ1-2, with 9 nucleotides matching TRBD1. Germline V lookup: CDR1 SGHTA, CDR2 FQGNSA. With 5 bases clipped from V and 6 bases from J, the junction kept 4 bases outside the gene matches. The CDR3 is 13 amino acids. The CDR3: CASSRDREDGYTF. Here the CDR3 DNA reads TGTGCCAGCAGCCGGGACAGGGAGGATGGCTACACCTTC.

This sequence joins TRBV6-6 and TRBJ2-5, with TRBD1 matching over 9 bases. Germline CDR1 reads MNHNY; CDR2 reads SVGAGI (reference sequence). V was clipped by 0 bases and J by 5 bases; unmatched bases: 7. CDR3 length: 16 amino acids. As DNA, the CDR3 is TGTGCCAGCAGTTACTCGCCAGGGACAGGGCGTGAGACCCAGTACTTC. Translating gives CASSYSPGTGRETQYF.

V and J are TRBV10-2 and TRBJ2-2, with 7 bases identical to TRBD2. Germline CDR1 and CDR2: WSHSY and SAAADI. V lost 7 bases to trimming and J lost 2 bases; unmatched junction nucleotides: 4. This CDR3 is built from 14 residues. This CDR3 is CASNWDYNTGELFF. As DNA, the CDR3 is TGCGCCAGCAACTGGGACTATAACACCGGGGAGCTGTTTTTT.

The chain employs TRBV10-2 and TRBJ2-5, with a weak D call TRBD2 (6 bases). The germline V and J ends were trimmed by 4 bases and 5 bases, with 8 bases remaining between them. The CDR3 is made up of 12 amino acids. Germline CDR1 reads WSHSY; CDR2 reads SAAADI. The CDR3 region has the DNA TGCGCCAGCAGTGGGGACTGGGAGACCCAGTACTTC. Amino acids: CASSGDWETQYF.

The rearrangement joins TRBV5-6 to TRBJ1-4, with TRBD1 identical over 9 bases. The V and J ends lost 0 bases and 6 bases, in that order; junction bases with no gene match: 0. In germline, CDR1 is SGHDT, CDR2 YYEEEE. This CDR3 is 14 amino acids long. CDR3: CASSLGDRDEKLFF. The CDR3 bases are TGTGCCAGCAGCTTGGGGGACAGGGATGAAAAACTGTTTTTT.

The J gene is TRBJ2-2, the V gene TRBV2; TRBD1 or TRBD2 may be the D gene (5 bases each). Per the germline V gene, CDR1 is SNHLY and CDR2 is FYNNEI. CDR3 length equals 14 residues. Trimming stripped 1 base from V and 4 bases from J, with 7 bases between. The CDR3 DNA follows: TGTGCCAGCAGTGAAGTCGGGGCCACCGGGGAGCTGTTTTTT. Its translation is CASSEVGATGELFF.

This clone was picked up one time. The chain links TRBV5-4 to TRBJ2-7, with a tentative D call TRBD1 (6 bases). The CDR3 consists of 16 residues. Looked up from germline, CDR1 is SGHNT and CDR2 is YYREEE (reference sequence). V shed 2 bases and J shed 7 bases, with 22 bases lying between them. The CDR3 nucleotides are TGTGCCAGCAGCTTTGGCCCACAGGGTATGGTACTGGAGCAGTACTTC. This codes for CASSFGPQGMVLEQYF.

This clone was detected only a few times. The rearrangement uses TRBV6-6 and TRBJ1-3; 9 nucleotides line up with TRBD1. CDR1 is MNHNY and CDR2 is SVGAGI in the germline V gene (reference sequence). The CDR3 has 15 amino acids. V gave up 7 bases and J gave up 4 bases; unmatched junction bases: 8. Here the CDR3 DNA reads TGTGCCAGCACCATCGGGACAGGGACCGGAAACACCATATATTTT. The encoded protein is CASTIGTGTGNTIYF.

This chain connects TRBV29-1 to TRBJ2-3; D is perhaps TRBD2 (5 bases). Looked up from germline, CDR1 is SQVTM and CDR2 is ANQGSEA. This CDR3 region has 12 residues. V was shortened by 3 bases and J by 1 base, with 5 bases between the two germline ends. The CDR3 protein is CSVDGGTDTQYF. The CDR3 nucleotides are TGCAGCGTTGACGGGGGCACAGATACGCAGTATTTT.

The DNA for the CDR3 is TGTGCCTGGAGTGCGGACATCTATGGCTACACCTTC. Its translation: CAWSADIYGYTF. The chain combines TRBV30 with TRBJ1-2, with D possibly TRBD1 on 5 matching bases. From germline, CDR1 is GTSNPN and CDR2 SVGIG (reference sequence). Trimming took 1 base from V and 4 from J, leaving 7 bases between them. This CDR3 contains 12 residues. The full variable domain, its missing parts supplied by reference TRBV30 and TRBJ1-2, is SQTIHQWPATLVQPVGSPLSLECTVEGTSNPNLYWYRQAAGRGLQLLFYSVGIGQISSEVPQNLSASRPQDRQFILSSKKLLLSDSGFYLCAWSADIYGYTFGSGTRLTVV.

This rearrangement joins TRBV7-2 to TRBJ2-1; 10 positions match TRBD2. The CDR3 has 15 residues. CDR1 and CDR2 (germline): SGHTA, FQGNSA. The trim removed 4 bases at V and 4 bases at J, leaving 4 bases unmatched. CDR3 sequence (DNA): TGTGCCAGCAGCTCTAGCGGGAGTGATTACAATGAGCAGTTCTTC. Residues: CASSSSGSDYNEQFF.

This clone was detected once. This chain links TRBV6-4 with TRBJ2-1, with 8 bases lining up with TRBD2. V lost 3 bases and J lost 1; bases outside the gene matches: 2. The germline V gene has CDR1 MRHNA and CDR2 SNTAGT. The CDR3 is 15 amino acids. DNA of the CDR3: TGTGCCAGCAGTGAAATAGCGGGGTCCTACAATGAGCAGTTCTTC. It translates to CASSEIAGSYNEQFF.

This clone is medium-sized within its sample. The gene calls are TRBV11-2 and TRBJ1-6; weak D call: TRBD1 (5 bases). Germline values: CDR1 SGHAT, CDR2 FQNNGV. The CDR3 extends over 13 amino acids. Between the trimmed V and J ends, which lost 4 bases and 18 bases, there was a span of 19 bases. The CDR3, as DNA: TGTGCCAGCAGCTCCCACACCGAGGGGAGTCCCCACTTT. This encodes CASSSHTEGSPHF.

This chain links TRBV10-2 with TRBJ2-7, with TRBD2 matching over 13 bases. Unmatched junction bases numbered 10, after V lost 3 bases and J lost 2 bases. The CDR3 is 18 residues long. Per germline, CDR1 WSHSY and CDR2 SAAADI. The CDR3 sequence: CASSEKTSGRALPYEQYF. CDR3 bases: TGCGCCAGCAGTGAAAAAACTAGCGGGAGGGCCCTTCCCTACGAGCAGTACTTC.

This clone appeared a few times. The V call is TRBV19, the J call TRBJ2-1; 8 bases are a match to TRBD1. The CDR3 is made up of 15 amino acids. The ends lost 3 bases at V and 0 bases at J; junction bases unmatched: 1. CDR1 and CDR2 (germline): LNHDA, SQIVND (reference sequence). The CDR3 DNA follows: TGTGCCAGTAGTATTGGACAGGGCTCCTACAATGAGCAGTTCTTC. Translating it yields CASSIGQGSYNEQFF.

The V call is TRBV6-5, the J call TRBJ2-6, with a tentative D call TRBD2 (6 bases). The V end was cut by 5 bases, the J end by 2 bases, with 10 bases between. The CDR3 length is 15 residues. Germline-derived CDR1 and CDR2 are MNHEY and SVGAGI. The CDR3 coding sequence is TGTGCCAGCAGTCGGCCGGGGGCTGGGGCCAACGTCCTGACTTTC. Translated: CASSRPGAGANVLTF.

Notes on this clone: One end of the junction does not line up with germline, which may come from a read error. Here the CDR3 reads CASSFLAGVQGTQYF. Written as DNA, the CDR3 is TGTGCCAGCAGCTTTCTAGCGGGCGTCCAAGGGACCCAGTACTTC. V and J are TRBV7-2 and TRBJ2-5; 8 bases are a match to TRBD2. Germline V gene data show CDR1 as SGHTA and CDR2 as FQGNSA. The CDR3 spans 15 residues. The variable domain in full, with the rest retrieved from reference TRBV7-2 and TRBJ2-5, is GAGVSQSPSNKVTEKGKDVELRCDPISGHTALYWYRQSLGQGLEFLIYFQGNSAPDKSGLPSDRFSAERTGGSVSTLTIQRTQQEDSAVYLCASSFLAGVQGTQYFGPGTRLLVL.

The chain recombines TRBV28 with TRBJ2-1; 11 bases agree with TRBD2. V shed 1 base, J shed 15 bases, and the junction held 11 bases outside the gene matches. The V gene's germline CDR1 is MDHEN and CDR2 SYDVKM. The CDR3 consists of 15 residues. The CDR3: CASSLSLAGGRHVFF. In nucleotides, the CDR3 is TGTGCCAGCAGTTTATCGTTAGCGGGGGGGCGCCACGTGTTCTTC. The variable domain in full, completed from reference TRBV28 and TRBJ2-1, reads DVKVTQSSRYLVKRTGEKVFLECVQDMDHENMFWYRQDPGLGLRLIYFSYDVKMKEKGDIPEGYSVSREKKERFSLILESASTNQTSMYLCASSLSLAGGRHVFFGPGTRLTVL.

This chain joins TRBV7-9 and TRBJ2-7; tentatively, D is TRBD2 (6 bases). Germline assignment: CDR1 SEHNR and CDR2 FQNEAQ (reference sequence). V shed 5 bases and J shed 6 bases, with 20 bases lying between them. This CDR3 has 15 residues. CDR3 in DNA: TGTGCCAGCAGCCGGGGGACTGCCCAAATTGGCGAGCAGTACTTC. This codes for CASSRGTAQIGEQYF.

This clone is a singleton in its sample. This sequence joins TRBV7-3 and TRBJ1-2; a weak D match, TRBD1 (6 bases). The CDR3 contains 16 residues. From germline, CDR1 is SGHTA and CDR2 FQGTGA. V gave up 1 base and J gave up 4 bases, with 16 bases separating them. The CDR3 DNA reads TGTGCCAGCAGCTTAATACGGACAGCTCGAGGCTATGGCTACACCTTC. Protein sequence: CASSLIRTARGYGYTF.

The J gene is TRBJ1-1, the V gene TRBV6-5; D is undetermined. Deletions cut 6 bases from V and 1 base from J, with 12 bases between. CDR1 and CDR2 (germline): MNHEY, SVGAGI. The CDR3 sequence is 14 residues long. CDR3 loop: CASRANYGNTEAFF. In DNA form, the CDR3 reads TGTGCCAGCAGAGCGAACTACGGGAACACTGAAGCTTTCTTT.

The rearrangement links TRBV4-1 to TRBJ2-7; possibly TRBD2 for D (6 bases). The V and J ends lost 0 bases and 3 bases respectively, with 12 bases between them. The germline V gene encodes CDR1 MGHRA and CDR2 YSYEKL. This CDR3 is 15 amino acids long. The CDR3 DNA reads TGCGCCAGCAGCCAAGATCCGGGACTTGGCTACGAGCAGTACTTC. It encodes CASSQDPGLGYEQYF.

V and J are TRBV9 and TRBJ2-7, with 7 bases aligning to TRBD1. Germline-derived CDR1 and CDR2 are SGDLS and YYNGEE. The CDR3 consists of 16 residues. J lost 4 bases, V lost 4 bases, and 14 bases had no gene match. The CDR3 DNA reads TGTGCCAGCAGCACCTGGGACAGAGGAATAAGGTACGAGCAGTACTTC. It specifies CASSTWDRGIRYEQYF.

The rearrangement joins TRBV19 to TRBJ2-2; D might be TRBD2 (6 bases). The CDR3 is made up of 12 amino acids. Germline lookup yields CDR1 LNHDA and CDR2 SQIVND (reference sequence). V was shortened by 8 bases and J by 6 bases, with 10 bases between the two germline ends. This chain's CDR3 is CASGTRPGELFF. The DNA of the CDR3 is TGTGCCAGTGGGACTCGGCCCGGGGAGCTGTTTTTT. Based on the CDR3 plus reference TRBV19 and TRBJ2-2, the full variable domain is DGGITQSPKYLFRKEGQNVTLSCEQNLNHDAMYWYRQDPGQGLRLIYYSQIVNDFQKGDIAEGYSVSREKKESFPLTVTSAQKNPTAFYLCASGTRPGELFFGEGSRLTVL.

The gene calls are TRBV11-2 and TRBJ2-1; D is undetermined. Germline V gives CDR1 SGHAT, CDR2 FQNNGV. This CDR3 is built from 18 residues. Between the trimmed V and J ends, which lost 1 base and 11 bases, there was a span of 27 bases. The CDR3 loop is CASSLVQFPDSRTMKQFF. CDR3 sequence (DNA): TGTGCCAGCAGCTTAGTACAGTTTCCGGATTCCCGTACAATGAAGCAGTTCTTC. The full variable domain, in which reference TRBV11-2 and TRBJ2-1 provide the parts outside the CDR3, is EAGVAQSPRYKIIEKRQSVAFWCNPISGHATLYWYQQILGQGPKLLIQFQNNGVVDDSQLPKDRFSAERLKGVDSTLKIQPAKLEDSAVYLCASSLVQFPDSRTMKQFFGPGTRLTVL.

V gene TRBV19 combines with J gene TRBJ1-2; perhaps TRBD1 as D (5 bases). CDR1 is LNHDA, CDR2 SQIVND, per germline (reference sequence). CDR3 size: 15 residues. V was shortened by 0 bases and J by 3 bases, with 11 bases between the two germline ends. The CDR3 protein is CASSIDRRGDYGYTF. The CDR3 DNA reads TGTGCCAGTAGTATAGATCGCCGGGGGGACTATGGCTACACCTTC. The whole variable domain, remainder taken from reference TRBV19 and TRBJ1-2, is DGGITQSPKYLFRKEGQNVTLSCEQNLNHDAMYWYRQDPGQGLRLIYYSQIVNDFQKGDIAEGYSVSREKKESFPLTVTSAQKNPTAFYLCASSIDRRGDYGYTFGSGTRLTVV.